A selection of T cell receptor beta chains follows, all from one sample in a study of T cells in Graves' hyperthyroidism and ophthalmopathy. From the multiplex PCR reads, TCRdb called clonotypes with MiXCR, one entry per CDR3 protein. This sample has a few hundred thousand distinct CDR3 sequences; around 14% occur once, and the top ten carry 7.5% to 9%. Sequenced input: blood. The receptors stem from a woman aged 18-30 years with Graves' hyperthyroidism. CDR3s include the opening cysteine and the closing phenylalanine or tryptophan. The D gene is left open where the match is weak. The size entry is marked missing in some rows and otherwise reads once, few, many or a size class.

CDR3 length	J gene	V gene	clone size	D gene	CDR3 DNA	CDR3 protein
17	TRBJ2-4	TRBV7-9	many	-	TGTGCCAGCAGCTTAGTGGACTTGCTCGTGGCCAAAAACATTCAGTACTTC	CASSLVDLLVAKNIQYF
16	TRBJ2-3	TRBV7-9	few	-	TGTGCCAGCAGCTTAGCGCTAGCACCTCGCACAGATACGCAGTATTTT	CASSLALAPRTDTQYF
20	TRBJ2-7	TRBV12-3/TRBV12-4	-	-	TGTGCCAGCAGTTTGGGCGAGACAGGGACACTGACTAGCGAATCCTACGAGCAGTACTTC	CASSLGETGTLTSESYEQYF
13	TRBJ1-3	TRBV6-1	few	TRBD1	TGTGCCAGCAGTTCGGCAAACAGGGGGGCCCTATATTTT	CASSSANRGALYF
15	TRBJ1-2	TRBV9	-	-	TGTGCCAGCAGCGTTTACAGGGAGCAACACTATGGCTACACCTTC	CASSVYREQHYGYTF
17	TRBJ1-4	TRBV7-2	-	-	TGTGCCAGCAGTTCAAGGGGGGTAGAAGCTTTTAATGAAAAACTGTTTTTT	CASSSRGVEAFNEKLFF
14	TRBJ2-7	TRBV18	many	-	TGTGCCAGCTCGGACATTCCGAGCTCCTACGAGCAGTACTTC	CASSDIPSSYEQYF
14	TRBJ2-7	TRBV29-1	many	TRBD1	TGCAGCGTTGCCAGACAGGGGGCGCGCGACGAGCAGTACTTC	CSVARQGARDEQYF
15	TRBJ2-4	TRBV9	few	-	TGTGCCAGCAGCGTAGGCAGGGACGGACAAAACATTCAGTACTTC	CASSVGRDGQNIQYF
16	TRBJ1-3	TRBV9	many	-	TGTGCCAGCAGCGTAGAATTACAGAGCTCTGGAAACACCATATATTTT	CASSVELQSSGNTIYF
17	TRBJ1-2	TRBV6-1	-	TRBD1	TGTGCCAGCAGTTATATGAGAACGGGACAGGGGGCGCCGGGCTACACCTTC	CASSYMRTGQGAPGYTF
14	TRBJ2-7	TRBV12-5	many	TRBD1	TGTGCTAGTGCCCCCGGGACAGGGGTAAACGAGCAGTACTTC	CASAPGTGVNEQYF
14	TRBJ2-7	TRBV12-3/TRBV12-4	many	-	TGTGCCAGCAGTTTCTCGGGGTCCTACTACGAGCAGTACTTC	CASSFSGSYYEQYF
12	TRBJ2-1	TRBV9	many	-	TGTGCCAGCAGCGGAGCAGAGAATGAGCAGTTCTTC	CASSGAENEQFF
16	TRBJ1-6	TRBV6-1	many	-	TGTGCCAGCACCCACCGGGGGGTCGGGCGTGATTCACCCCTCCACTTT	CASTHRGVGRDSPLHF
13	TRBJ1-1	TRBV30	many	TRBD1	TGTGCCTGGAGTCCCTCAAGACAGGGGGCGGCTTTCTTT	CAWSPSRQGAAFF
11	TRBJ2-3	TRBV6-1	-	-	TGTGCCAGCGGGGCCGATGTTACGCAGTATTTT	CASGADVTQYF